This note documents a single T cell receptor (beta chain) sequence. The antigen is unknown. Combining a sample-barcoded 5' primer with a J-beta primer mix, a second PCR ran for 7 to 11 cycles. Every cDNA molecule carried a tag from a template-switch adaptor bearing 12 random nucleotides. Every sample produced at least 2.5 million CDR3-containing paired-end reads. TCRdb re-analysed the 5' RACE reads in MiXCR, keeping a single row per CDR3 protein. There are some 1.5 million distinct CDR3 sequences in the sample; approximately 30% occur only once, and approximately 7.7% lies in the top ten. Each donor's blood draw was approximately 10 milliliters of peripheral blood. This sample is drawn from a study of blood T cells in healthy people across ages. Study results and limitations: When one million T cells were used, diversity estimates were thought to be underestimates.

This TCR derives from a woman in her twenties or thirties in good health. Sequencing was performed on blood.

The CDR3 loop reads CSASERGLAEYQETQYF. CDR3 bases: TGCAGTGCTAGTGAACGGGGTCTAGCGGAATACCAAGAGACCCAGTACTTC. The chain carries TRBV20-1 and TRBJ2-5; 7 positions agree with TRBD2. Losses at the gene ends were 3 bases for V and 0 bases for J; bases not matched to a gene: 13. Germline V gene lookup returns CDR1 DFQATT and CDR2 SNEGSKA (reference sequence). The CDR3 loop spans 17 amino acids.